This entry features one TCR beta chain sequence. It has no known antigen specificity. The record has no base qualities; no much larger clone is one base away. Genomic DNA was the input for TRB sequencing, which was run either with the immunoSEQ assay at survey resolution or with the hsTCRB kit. In the paper's pipeline: The immunoSEQ software handled initial read processing, and the LymphoSeq R package was used for repertoire analyses. Clonality was calculated as 1 minus normalized Shannon entropy, and the Gini coefficient was also calculated for each TRB dataset. To infer phenotypes in unsorted samples, TRB sequences from sorted subsets of the recipient or donor were mapped onto unsorted samples from the same recipient. Not all clones reach the TCRdb copy of this immuneACCESS table, which keeps in-frame sequences only. Checked studies attribute under half of the gap to unresolved V genes and leave the rest unexplained. The V and J calls and clone size are taken from that table; D and trimming were inferred from the DNA. Counted in this sample were about 21,000 clones; 86% of them appeared once. About 2.1% of the sample is in the top ten clones.

The data were obtained in a study of T cells after posttransplantation cyclophosphamide listed by TCRdb under 2016. Broadly, across the study: Using TRB sequencing, the study followed how the T cell repertoire reconstituted after myeloablative bone marrow transplantation in which posttransplantation cyclophosphamide served as GVHD prophylaxis. Samples from about 32 PTCy-treated patients and roughly 17 related bone marrow donors of those patients were subjected to antigen receptor sequencing. Blood from all 35 or so PTCy patients who had 1-year posttransplant specimens underwent TRB sequencing. Up to about 3 additional blood samples from 2 to 5.2 years after transplant were also TRB-sequenced in 3 patients, as was pretransplant blood from several patients. Because TRA and TRB clonality correlated tightly in under ten samples, the subsequent TCR analyses were limited to TRB only. Public TRB sequences were compared against a database of over 3,000 sequences linked to responses to pathogens, tumor antigens, self-antigens and alloantigens. General conclusions and limits of the study: Across 45 patients, TRB clonality was highly associated with recipient CMV seropositivity and CMV reactivation, and PTCy diversity was similar to diversity in CNI/methotrexate controls. At 1-2 months, donor-recipient similarity was low but rose over the first year, and the later blood repertoires were often dominated by donor CD8+ memory clones. The TRB repertoires of T cells infiltrating skin or the GI tract showed only limited overlap with the TRB repertoires found in blood.

From the germline V gene, CDR1 is SGHTA and CDR2 is FQGNSA. V loses 5 bases of germline sequence and J loses 4 bases, and the interval between the two ends is 17 bases. Spanning cysteine to phenylalanine, the CDR3 consists of 15 amino acids. The only DNA kept is the CDR3, 45 bases in frame from the first base. The control cohort consisted of about a dozen patients who had myeloablative marrow transplants with methotrexate plus a calcineurin inhibitor and who were sampled 1 year after transplant. Peripheral blood and bone marrow mononuclear cells were isolated by Ficoll-Hypaque density centrifugation and were cryopreserved.

This sequence originates from a female patient between 30 and 40 years old who received an allogeneic stem cell transplant from an unrelated donor, was CMV-positive, and had acute and chronic GVHD. A transplant means some T cells may be of graft donor rather than patient origin. The sample in question was PBMCs, obtained 362 days after allogeneic stem cell transplant with calcineurin inhibitor and methotrexate. The rearrangement combines TRBV7-2 with TRBJ2-5; TRBD1 is perhaps the D gene, given 6 matching bases. The bases read TGTGCCAGCAGCCATAATACAGGGATCGTAGAGACCCAGTACTTC. Translated, this gives CASSHNTGIVETQYF.